This T cell receptor (beta chain) was sequenced in a study of regulatory T cells in long-lasting Graves disease. About the research overall: The criterion for persistent Graves' disease was over 5 years of antithyroid drugs with positive TSH receptor antibodies.

The sample's time point: persistent/refractory GD, antithyroid drugs over 5 years with positive TRAb. Preparation of the TCR library used RNA extracted from PBMCs. The CDR3 runs 14 residues. The germline gives CDR1 SGHTA, CDR2 FQGTGA. V was shortened by 0 bases and J by 6 bases, with 8 bases between the two germline ends. Findings of the study overall: Study of thyroid tissue was not done, with only peripheral blood studied.

The sample holds many counts of this clonotype. What it binds is not known. The authors built TCR beta libraries using iRepertoire HTBI primers and Arm-PCR of CDR3 regions. TCRdb re-analysed the multiplex PCR reads in MiXCR, keeping a single row per CDR3 protein. Of about 460,000 distinct CDR3 sequences listed, approximately 23% are singletons. The sequence came from a female donor with Graves disease. Material: peripheral blood mononuclear cells (PBMCs), obtained when the disease was refractory, from a patient treated with antithyroid drugs. V gene TRBV7-3 combines with J gene TRBJ2-2; D remains unclear. CDR3 amino acids: CASSLTMDSGELFF. As DNA, the CDR3 is TGTGCCAGCAGCTTAACAATGGATTCCGGGGAGCTGTTTTTT.